This T cell receptor beta chain was retrieved from a study of early T cells in non-severe SARS-CoV-2 infection. Germline V CDR1 and CDR2: MNHEY, SVGEGT. Trimming took off 5 bases at V and 2 bases at J, with 11 bases between the two ends. The CDR3 consists of 14 residues. This clonotype came up a few times. From the 5' RACE reads, TCRdb called clonotypes with MiXCR, one entry per CDR3 protein. The table shows 80,000 to 95,000 distinct CDR3 sequences, with 16% occurring only once. The sequence derives from an adult who was a healthcare worker with PCR-confirmed SARS-CoV-2 infection or an uninfected control (not recorded which). This chain joins TRBV6-2 or TRBV6-3 and TRBJ2-3; TRBD2 is a possible D gene (6 bases). The sequencing here drew on whole blood, taken at baseline. This CDR3 is CASSQRDFTDTQYF. CDR3 coding DNA: TGTGCCAGCAGTCAAAGGGACTTCACAGATACGCAGTATTTT.